This T cell receptor beta chain came from a study of monozygotic twins with inflammatory bowel disease. General observations from the study: Patient repertoires may carry noise from differing immunosuppressive treatments. Evidence failed to back one strong IBD-linked signal or clonotype.

Concerning this clonotype: Its specificity is unknown.

The length of the CDR3 is 13 residues. Germline V gene data show CDR1 as DFQATT and CDR2 as SNEGSKA (reference sequence). Input per TCR library consisted of 3500 ng of total RNA. Researchers used template switching to add UMIs featuring a 6-nucleotide sample barcode. With the 5' RACE reads reprocessed, TCRdb shows one record per CDR3 protein and no DNA. This repertoire comprises approximately 400,000 distinct CDR3 sequences; its ten largest clones make up about 2.3%. The sample comprised blood. The rearrangement joins TRBV20-1 to TRBJ1-6; absent DNA, TCRdb's TRBD1 call cannot be checked. The source of this sequence is a human donor with ulcerative colitis or Crohn's disease, or a healthy co-twin of an affected twin (not recorded which). The CDR3: CSASIRDILALHF.